Below, 20 T cell receptor beta chains from the same sample are listed, as sequenced in a study of cytomegalovirus exposure and HLA in healthy donors (dated by TCRdb to between 2016 and 2019). Libraries came from the immunoSEQ multiplex PCR assay. A mixture of 60 forward primers for TCR Vbeta segments and 13 reverse primers for TCR Jbeta segments was used in the multiplex PCR. Sourced from immuneACCESS, this table was stored by TCRdb with only in-frame sequences that have V and J called. A share of the clones is absent; for the studies checked, an unresolved V gene accounts for under half, and the remainder has no known explanation. The sample table records 80,000 to 95,000 clones. The ten largest account for 1.1% of the sample. Sequencing used PBMCs. The receptor source for this set is a woman younger than 45 in good health and CMV-seronegative.

The chain combines TRBV5-1 with TRBJ1-2, with no clear D. V lost 4 bases, J lost 5 bases, and 12 bases lay in between. Germline assignment: CDR1 SGHRS and CDR2 YFSETQ. The CDR3 contains 13 residues. DNA of the CDR3: TGCGCCAGCAGCGACGCGTACGGGTATGGCTACACCTTC. This translates into CASSDAYGYGYTF. The variable domain in full, completed from reference TRBV5-1 and TRBJ1-2, reads KAGVTQTPRYLIKTRGQQVTLSCSPISGHRSVSWYQQTPGQGLQFLFEYFSETQRNKGNFPGRFSGRQFSNSRSEMNVSTLELGDSALYLCASSDAYGYGYTFGSGTRLTVV.

This chain uses TRBV6-5 with TRBJ1-3; possible D gene TRBD1, 6 bases. CDR1 and CDR2 from the germline V gene are MNHEY and SVGAGI. V shed 6 bases and J shed 0 bases, with 12 bases lying between them. This CDR3 is 15 amino acids long. The CDR3: CASSRDRFSGNTIYF. DNA for the CDR3: TGTGCCAGCAGCCGCGACAGGTTCTCTGGAAACACCATATATTTT.

Here the CDR3 reads CAWSVGQGAVIEAFF. The CDR3 nucleotides read TGTGCCTGGAGTGTGGGACAGGGGGCTGTCATTGAAGCTTTCTTT. The J gene is TRBJ1-1, the V gene TRBV30, with 12 bases identical to TRBD1. Germline CDR1 and CDR2: GTSNPN and SVGIG (reference sequence). V lost 0 bases, J lost 7 bases, and 6 bases stayed unmatched. This CDR3 region has 15 residues.

The chain couples TRBV2 to TRBJ1-1; D not certain. CDR3 length: 13 residues. CDR1 is SNHLY, CDR2 FYNNEI, per germline. Trimming removed 6 bases at V and 0 bases at J, with 8 bases between. CDR3 DNA: TGTGCCAGCAGAGTGACTTTGAACACTGAAGCTTTCTTT. Translating it yields CASRVTLNTEAFF.

The rearrangement uses TRBV7-2 and TRBJ2-3; no definite D call. Trimming took 1 base from V and 1 from J, leaving 12 bases between them. The V gene's germline CDR1 is SGHTA and CDR2 FQGNSA. The CDR3 covers 16 residues. Here the CDR3 reads CASSLVVTPGTDTQYF. The DNA for the CDR3 is TGTGCCAGCAGCTTAGTGGTGACACCAGGCACAGATACGCAGTATTTT.

The chain carries TRBV7-2 and TRBJ2-7, with D possibly being TRBD2 (5 bases). Trimming cost V 1 base and J 7 bases, with 17 bases left between them. Germline V CDR1 and CDR2: SGHTA, FQGNSA. The CDR3 consists of 15 residues. CDR3 sequence (DNA): TGTGCCAGCAGCTTAGGAGGAGGAACCACGGGGGAGCAGTACTTC. The encoded protein is CASSLGGGTTGEQYF.

The gene calls are TRBV6-5 and TRBJ2-2; TRBD1 matches at 7 bases. The junction had 6 bases not matched to a gene; V was cut back by 8 bases and J by 6 bases. From germline, CDR1 is MNHEY and CDR2 SVGAGI. The CDR3 has 13 residues. DNA for the CDR3: TGTGCCAGCTCAGAGGGGGCCGCCGGGGAGCTGTTTTTT. This encodes CASSEGAAGELFF.

V and J are TRBV7-9 and TRBJ2-1; D unclear. This CDR3 has 13 amino acids. The germline V and J ends were trimmed by 8 bases and 7 bases, with 15 bases remaining between them. Germline V CDR1 and CDR2: SEHNR, FQNEAQ (reference sequence). As DNA, the CDR3 is TGTGCCAGCTCCACCCTACCGGGTAATGAGCAGTTCTTC. It codes for CASSTLPGNEQFF.

The chain carries TRBV5-4 and TRBJ2-7, with TRBD1 matching 10 bases. The CDR3 is 15 residues long. With V trimmed by 0 bases and J by 2 bases, 2 bases remained unmatched. Germline V gene lookup returns CDR1 SGHNT and CDR2 YYREEE (reference sequence). CDR3 loop: CASSLAGTGAYEQYF. The CDR3 coding sequence is TGTGCCAGCAGCTTGGCCGGGACAGGGGCCTACGAGCAGTACTTC.

The V call is TRBV30, the J call TRBJ1-2; D not resolved. V was pared by 2 bases and J by 5 bases, with 9 bases between. In germline, CDR1 is GTSNPN, CDR2 SVGIG (reference sequence). The CDR3 spans 12 residues. The CDR3 DNA follows: TGTGCCTGGAGTTCCACAGTGTATGGCTACACCTTC. It translates to CAWSSTVYGYTF.

The genes are TRBV19 and TRBJ1-4; 9 bases map to TRBD1. The germline CDR1 and CDR2 sequences are LNHDA and SQIVND (reference sequence). V shed 4 bases, J shed 7 bases, and the junction held 7 bases outside the gene matches. The CDR3 is 15 amino acids. In DNA form, the CDR3 reads TGTGCCAGTAGTACGTCCGGGACAGGGATTGAAAAACTGTTTTTT. Protein sequence: CASSTSGTGIEKLFF.

The gene calls are TRBV7-8 and TRBJ1-1; D gene unclear. The V gene's germline CDR1 is SGHVS and CDR2 FQNEAQ. V shed 0 bases and J shed 5 bases, with 13 bases lying between them. This CDR3 is built from 15 residues. This chain's CDR3 is CASSLADIGETEAFF. CDR3 coding DNA: TGTGCCAGCAGCTTAGCGGATATTGGGGAGACTGAAGCTTTCTTT.

The V and J genes are TRBV5-1 and TRBJ2-1; weak D call: TRBD1 (5 bases). V dropped 6 bases and J dropped 4 bases, with 20 bases sitting between them. This CDR3 has 16 residues. Germline CDR1 and CDR2: SGHRS and YFSETQ. This CDR3 is CASTPLGAGPYNEQFF. In DNA form, the CDR3 reads TGCGCCAGCACACCATTAGGGGCAGGGCCATACAATGAGCAGTTCTTC.

The chain couples TRBV25-1 to TRBJ2-5; 7 nucleotides align to TRBD2. With V trimmed by 6 bases and J by 3 bases, 4 bases remained unmatched. There are 13 residues in the CDR3. Germline lookup yields CDR1 MGHDK and CDR2 SYGVNS. CDR3 nucleotide sequence: TGTGCCAGCAGCGTCCTAGCGGAAGAGACCCAGTACTTC. This translates into CASSVLAEETQYF.

The CDR3: CASRPGQGGTGELFF. In DNA form, the CDR3 reads TGTGCCAGCAGACCTGGACAGGGTGGCACCGGGGAGCTGTTTTTT. The rearrangement joins TRBV6-6 to TRBJ2-2, with 8 bases aligning to TRBD1. The germline gives CDR1 MNHNY, CDR2 SVGAGI (reference sequence). The CDR3 extends over 15 amino acids. J was trimmed by 4 bases and V by 6 bases; bases with no gene match: 7.

The chain is built from TRBV5-1 and TRBJ2-1; the match to TRBD1 covers 11 bases. This CDR3 region has 14 residues. After removal of 4 bases from V and 7 bases from J, the junction contained 4 bases not matched to a gene. The V gene's germline CDR1 is SGHRS and CDR2 YFSETQ. The CDR3 sequence is CASSTGQGVNEQFF. The CDR3 DNA is TGCGCCAGCAGCACGGGACAGGGGGTGAATGAGCAGTTCTTC.

The V call is TRBV25-1, the J call TRBJ2-7; 8 positions agree with TRBD1. Germline CDR1 reads MGHDK; CDR2 reads SYGVNS. Trimming took 3 bases from V and 2 from J; bases not matched to a gene: 6. The CDR3 length is 15 residues. CDR3 region: CASSDGAGGAYEQYF. The CDR3, as DNA: TGTGCCAGCAGTGATGGGGCAGGGGGCGCCTACGAGCAGTACTTC.

The rearrangement joins TRBV6-1 to TRBJ1-1; D is perhaps TRBD1 (5 bases). V dropped 7 bases and J dropped 4 bases, with 16 bases sitting between them. This CDR3 contains 14 residues. Germline V CDR1 and CDR2: MNHNS, SASEGT. This chain's CDR3 is CASTAGLYRTEAFF. CDR3 DNA: TGTGCCAGCACCGCGGGACTTTATCGCACTGAAGCTTTCTTT.

V usage is TRBV2 and J usage is TRBJ2-1, with 9 bases matching TRBD1. J lost 6 bases, V lost 4 bases, and 7 bases had no gene match. Germline CDR1 and CDR2: SNHLY and FYNNEI. The length of the CDR3 is 15 residues. The CDR3 reads CASSALGQGSNEQFF. CDR3 bases: TGTGCCAGCAGTGCACTAGGACAGGGGTCCAATGAGCAGTTCTTC.

The J gene is TRBJ2-7, the V gene TRBV30, with TRBD2 identical over 7 bases. This CDR3 has 15 amino acids. V was clipped by 2 bases and J by 2 bases; unmatched bases: 9. Germline values: CDR1 GTSNPN, CDR2 SVGIG (reference sequence). CDR3 bases: TGTGCCTGGAGTCAAGGGAGGGGATTCGCCTACGAGCAGTACTTC. Translating gives CAWSQGRGFAYEQYF.